This is a list of T cell receptor beta chains from one sample in a study of shared clonotypes between healthy human individuals. The assay was immunoSEQ multiplex PCR, and TCRdb's table has in-frame clones only and misses some. In the table there are fewer than 1.8 million clones, around 98.5% of which are singletons. The material sequenced was naive CD4+ T cells sorted from blood. The receptor set was obtained from a young man in good health. The CDR3 runs from the conserved cysteine through the conserved F or W. D genes are given only for firm matches. Expanded clones are given a class, and other clones once, few, many or no size at all.

d_gene	abundance	j_gene	v_gene	CDR3nt	CDR3aa
-	once	TRBJ2-7	TRBV18	TGTGCCAGCTCACCACTTCCTGGAGAGCAGCAGTACTTC	CASSPLPGEQQYF
-	-	TRBJ1-2	TRBV15	TGTGCCACCAGCAGAGACGGAAACTATGGCTACACCTTC	CATSRDGNYGYTF
TRBD1	-	TRBJ2-7	TRBV7-2	TGTGCCAGCAGTCGTACCGGGACAGGACTATACGAGCAGTACTTC	CASSRTGTGLYEQYF
-	once	TRBJ2-3	TRBV7-2	TGTGCCAGCAGCTTACGCACAGATACGCAGTATTTT	CASSLRTDTQYF
TRBD1	-	TRBJ2-7	TRBV28	TGTGCCAGCAGTTTTTACGGCGGCCAGGGGGCGCGGGAGCAGTACTTC	CASSFYGGQGAREQYF
-	-	TRBJ2-1	TRBV7-2	TGTGCCAGCAGCAGCGAGGGGGGGATCTACAATGAGCAGTTCTTC	CASSSEGGIYNEQFF
-	-	TRBJ1-5	TRBV29-1	TGCAGCGTTGGTTCGGGCCCCAGCTATAGCAATCAGCCCCAGCATTTT	CSVGSGPSYSNQPQHF
TRBD2	-	TRBJ2-7	TRBV7-8	TGTGCCAGCAGCCCGAGGCTGGTAGCGGGAGCATCCTACGAGCAGTACTTC	CASSPRLVAGASYEQYF
TRBD2	-	TRBJ2-2	TRBV28	TGTGCCAGCCAAGCGGGAGGGACCACCGGGGAGCTGTTTTTT	CASQAGGTTGELFF
-	-	TRBJ1-1	TRBV4-3	TGCGCCAGCAGCCAAACAGGGACCACTGAAGCTTTCTTT	CASSQTGTTEAFF
-	-	TRBJ2-3	TRBV7-3	TGTGCCAGCAGCCCTGAAACTAGCACAGATACGCAGTATTTT	CASSPETSTDTQYF
-	-	TRBJ2-1	TRBV7-9	TGTGCCAGCAGCACAGACCGAAGTAGCGAGCAGTTCTTC	CASSTDRSSEQFF
-	once	TRBJ2-7	TRBV7-2	TGTGCCAGCAGCTTATTTTATGCGGGGTCCTACGAGCAGTACTTC	CASSLFYAGSYEQYF
-	-	TRBJ1-1	TRBV28	TGTGCCAGCAGCCCCAGCACCAGTTTCACTGAAGCTTTCTTT	CASSPSTSFTEAFF
-	-	TRBJ2-5	TRBV7-9	TGTGCCAGCAGCTTATCGTCCCTTATTGAGACCCAGTACTTC	CASSLSSLIETQYF
TRBD2	-	TRBJ2-1	TRBV5-4	TGTGCCAGCAGCTTGGGAGAGGGAGGGCCCTACAATGAGCAGTTCTTC	CASSLGEGGPYNEQFF
-	-	TRBJ2-5	TRBV7-2	TGTGCCAGCAGCCGAAACCTAGGGGAGACCCAGTACTTC	CASSRNLGETQYF
-	-	TRBJ1-3	TRBV7-8	TGTGCCAGCAGCTTAAAGGTAGCCCGGACGGATTTTGGAAACACCATATATTTT	CASSLKVARTDFGNTIYF
TRBD2	-	TRBJ2-7	TRBV6-5	TGTGCCAGCAGCAGACTAGCGGGAGAGCTCTACGAGCAGTACTTC	CASSRLAGELYEQYF
-	-	TRBJ2-3	TRBV6-1	TGTGCCAGCAGGGACCCGGGACACGGCACAGATACGCAGTATTTT	CASRDPGHGTDTQYF
TRBD2	-	TRBJ2-3	TRBV5-1	TGCGCCAGCAGCTTGGGACTAGCGGGAGACGATACGCAGTATTTT	CASSLGLAGDDTQYF
-	-	TRBJ2-4	TRBV7-9	TGTGCCAGCAGCTTAGCGCTTGGGAGTGGCAGTCTAGCCAAAAACATTCAGTACTTC	CASSLALGSGSLAKNIQYF